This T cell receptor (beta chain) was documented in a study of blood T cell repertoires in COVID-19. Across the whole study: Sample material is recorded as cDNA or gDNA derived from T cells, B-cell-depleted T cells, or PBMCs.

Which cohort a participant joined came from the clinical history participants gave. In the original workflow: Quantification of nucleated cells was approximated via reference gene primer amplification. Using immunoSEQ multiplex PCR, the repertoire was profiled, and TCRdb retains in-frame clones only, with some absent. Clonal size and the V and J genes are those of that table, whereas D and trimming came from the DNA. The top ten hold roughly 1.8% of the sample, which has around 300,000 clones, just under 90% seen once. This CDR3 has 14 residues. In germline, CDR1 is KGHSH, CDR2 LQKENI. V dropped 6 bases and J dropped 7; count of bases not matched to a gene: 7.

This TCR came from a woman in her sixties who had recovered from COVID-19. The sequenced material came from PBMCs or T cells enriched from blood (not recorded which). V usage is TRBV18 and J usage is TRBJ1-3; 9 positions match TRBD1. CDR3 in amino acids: CASSPTDRGNTIYF. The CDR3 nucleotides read TGTGCCAGCTCTCCCACTGACAGGGGGAACACCATATATTTT.